This T cell receptor (beta chain) stems from a study of blood T cell repertoires in COVID-19. The overall study: Acute and convalescent COVID-19 specimens originated in the United States, Italy and Spain. In each case, the material was cDNA or gDNA derived from T cells, B-cell-depleted T cells, or PBMCs.

In the authors' methods: Counts of nucleated cells, estimated from reference gene primer amplification, were obtained. Assay: immunoSEQ multiplex PCR; the TCRdb copy retains only in-frame clones and omits some. That table gives V, J and clone size, and the DNA gave D and trimming. The sample has over 300,000 clones, around 83% seen once. The CDR3 loop spans 14 amino acids. Trimming took 4 bases from V and 10 from J; bases not matched to a gene: 8. Germline CDR1 SGHRS, CDR2 YFSETQ. The table lists this clone with a count of one. The source of this sequence is a woman aged 45-65 years with acute or convalescent COVID-19. The chain joins TRBV5-1 to TRBJ1-6, with 7 nucleotides matching TRBD1. The sample was peripheral blood. Written as DNA, the CDR3 is TGCGCCAGCAGCCAGAACAGGGGCGAGTCACCCCTCCACTTT. Residues: CASSQNRGESPLHF.